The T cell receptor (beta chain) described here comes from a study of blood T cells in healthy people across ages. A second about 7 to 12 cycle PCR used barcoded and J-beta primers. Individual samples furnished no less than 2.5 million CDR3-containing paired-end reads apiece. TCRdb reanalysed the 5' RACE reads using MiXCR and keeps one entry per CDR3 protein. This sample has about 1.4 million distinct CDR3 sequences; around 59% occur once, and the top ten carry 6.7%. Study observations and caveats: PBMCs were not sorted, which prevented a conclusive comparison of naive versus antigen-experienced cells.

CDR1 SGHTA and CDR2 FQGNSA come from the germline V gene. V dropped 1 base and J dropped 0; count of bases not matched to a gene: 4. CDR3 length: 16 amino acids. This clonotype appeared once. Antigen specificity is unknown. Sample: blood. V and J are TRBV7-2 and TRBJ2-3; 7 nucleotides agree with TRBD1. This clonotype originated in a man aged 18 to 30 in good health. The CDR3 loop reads CASSLVGGQSTDTQYF. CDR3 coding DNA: TGTGCCAGCAGCTTAGTAGGGGGACAGAGCACAGATACGCAGTATTTT. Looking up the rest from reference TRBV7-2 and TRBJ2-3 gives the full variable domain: GAGVSQSPSNKVTEKGKDVELRCDPISGHTALYWYRQSLGQGLEFLIYFQGNSAPDKSGLPSDRFSAERTGGSVSTLTIQRTQQEDSAVYLCASSLVGGQSTDTQYFGPGTRLTVL.